This T cell receptor (beta chain) is drawn from a study of CD8+ T cells in alopecia areata. The treatment: oral pan-JAK inhibitor, 5-10 mg twice daily. CDR3 size: 12 residues. V was pared by 1 base and J by 6 bases, with 9 bases between. The germline V gene has CDR1 GTSNPN and CDR2 SVGIG (reference sequence). RNA extraction was followed by reverse transcription into cDNA, which acted as the sequencing template. The assay was immunoSEQ multiplex PCR, and TCRdb's table has in-frame clones only and misses some. The sample lists about 190,000 clones; 50% to 75% were seen once. This chain connects TRBV30 to TRBJ1-2; D not certain. The sequences come from CD4+ T cells sorted from blood, collected at week 4, from a patient treated with tofacitinib. This sequence was found in a human donor with alopecia areata. CDR3 amino acids: CAWSAQYDGYTF. The CDR3 DNA sequence: TGTGCCTGGAGTGCGCAGTACGATGGCTACACCTTC.